This TCR beta chain was captured in a study of siplizumab effects on memory and regulatory T cells. Notes on the study in general: Siplizumab significantly reduced alloreactive sequences traceable to unstimulated CD4+ memory cells. Whether proliferating Tregs in siplizumab cultures suppress was not functionally confirmed. Naive T cells seemed more diverse than memory cells; they also seemed major alloresponse contributors.

The V segment lost 7 bases and the J segment 8 bases; nucleotides outside the gene matches: 7. The germline V gene has CDR1 SNHLY and CDR2 FYNNEI. CDR3 length: 14 amino acids. For this clone: The antigen is undetermined.

Each sample had around 9.1 x 10^4 TCR templates assayed. TCRdb's table, derived via immunoSEQ multiplex PCR, lists solely in-frame clones and lacks some. The data hold over 70,000 clones, with about 90% observed a single time. This clonotype was obtained from a human donor in good health. V and J are TRBV2 and TRBJ2-1, with 11 bases matching TRBD2. Sequenced material: CD4+ T cells sorted from blood. The CDR3 nucleotides are TGTGCCAGCAAGTTAGCGGGAGGGGTGGATGAGCAGTTCTTC. Translating it yields CASKLAGGVDEQFF. Based on the CDR3 plus reference TRBV2 and TRBJ2-1, the full variable domain is EPEVTQTPSHQVTQMGQEVILRCVPISNHLYFYWYRQILGQKVEFLVSFYNNEISEKSEIFDDQFSVERPDGSNFTLKIRSTKLEDSAMYFCASKLAGGVDEQFFGPGTRLTVL.